These 5 T cell receptor beta chains were sequenced from one sample in a study of identifying expanded T cells in peripheral blood. TCRdb's copy holds only in-frame clones and misses some; the assay was immunoSEQ multiplex PCR. The table has about 52,000 clones, around 82% seen once. Sequencing was performed on blood. The receptors were gathered from a person aged 18 to 70 in good health.

This clone was seen a single time. The chain employs TRBV5-1 and TRBJ1-2; TRBD1 aligns across 7 bases. This CDR3 has 14 amino acids. The ends lost 2 bases at V and 6 bases at J; junction bases unmatched: 7. Germline loops: CDR1 SGHRS, CDR2 YFSETQ. The CDR3 DNA is TGCGCCAGCAGCTTAACAGGGGACTCGAATGGCTACACCTTC. Protein product: CASSLTGDSNGYTF.

This rearrangement joins TRBV7-6 to TRBJ1-2, with a possible D match to TRBD1 (6 bases). The ends were cut back, 0 bases at V and 3 bases at J, with 14 bases in the middle. Germline V CDR1 and CDR2: SGHVS, FNYEAQ. The CDR3 runs 16 residues. The CDR3 protein is CASSLAAAGADYGYTF. The CDR3 bases are TGTGCCAGCAGCTTAGCTGCGGCAGGGGCGGACTATGGCTACACCTTC.

The chain joins TRBV10-2 to TRBJ1-2; D gene ambiguous. CDR1 WSHSY and CDR2 SAAADI come from the germline V gene. This CDR3 has 12 residues. V gave up 8 bases and J gave up 4 bases, with 11 bases separating them. CDR3 amino acids: CASLTQRYGYTF. The CDR3 DNA sequence: TGCGCCAGCTTGACACAACGCTATGGCTACACCTTC.

This clone has only one observation. This sequence joins TRBV27 and TRBJ2-2; D is undetermined. V lost 2 bases to trimming and J lost 5 bases, with 12 bases between them. The CDR3 sequence is 15 residues long. Germline CDR1 is MNHEY and CDR2 is SMNVEV (reference sequence). The chain's CDR3 is CASSLLGGGTGELFF. The CDR3 nucleotides read TGTGCCAGCAGTTTACTGGGTGGTGGTACCGGGGAGCTGTTTTTT.

V and J are TRBV5-1 and TRBJ1-6, with D unresolved. CDR3 length equals 13 residues. Germline V gene data show CDR1 as SGHRS and CDR2 as YFSETQ. V was cut by 9 bases and J by 10 bases, with 17 bases left in between. The CDR3 region has the DNA TGCGCCACCCGGGCCCTGGTAGACTCACCCCTCCACTTT. Its translation: CATRALVDSPLHF.